The 11 T cell receptor beta chains below all came from one sample that was sequenced in a study of cytomegalovirus exposure and HLA in healthy donors. PCR was performed using 60 Vbeta and 13 Jbeta primers. Clones were sequenced by immunoSEQ multiplex PCR, and TCRdb holds only the in-frame ones, with some missing. The sample has about 120,000 clones, about 78% seen once. Sequencing used PBMCs. All receptors come from a woman in her 40s in good health and CMV-seropositive.

V gene TRBV5-1 combines with J gene TRBJ2-5; no clear D. CDR1 SGHRS and CDR2 YFSETQ come from the germline V gene. V was clipped by 4 bases and J by 5 bases, with 9 bases between them. The CDR3 consists of 12 residues. CDR3 sequence (DNA): TGCGCCAGCAGCCCCAATCGGGAGACCCAGTACTTC. Translated: CASSPNRETQYF.

The V and J genes are TRBV2 and TRBJ1-3; TRBD1 is a possible D gene (6 bases). V was shortened by 9 bases and J by 0 bases, with 12 bases between the two germline ends. CDR1 and CDR2 from the germline V gene are SNHLY and FYNNEI. CDR3 length equals 14 residues. This CDR3 reads CASHGTLSGNTIYF. As DNA, the CDR3 is TGTGCCAGTCACGGGACACTCTCTGGAAACACCATATATTTT.

This clone has just a few counts. The CDR3 DNA sequence: TGTGCCAGCAGTGAAGGTGGAGGGGCTTATAGCAATCAGCCCCAGCATTTT. This gives the protein CASSEGGGAYSNQPQHF. The chain has TRBV25-1 and TRBJ1-5; the D gene is possibly TRBD1 (5 bases). Germline values: CDR1 MGHDK, CDR2 SYGVNS. This CDR3 comprises 17 residues. Trimming left V 2 bases short and J 0 bases short, with 14 bases between. Based on the CDR3 plus reference TRBV25-1 and TRBJ1-5, the full variable domain is EADIYQTPRYLVIGTGKKITLECSQTMGHDKMYWYQQDPGMELHLIHYSYGVNSTEKGDLSSESTVSRIRTEHFPLTLESARPSHTSQYLCASSEGGGAYSNQPQHFGDGTRLSIL.

The rearrangement uses TRBV6-5 and TRBJ2-5; maybe TRBD1 (5 bases). Trimming removed 2 bases at V and 5 bases at J, with 12 bases between. Germline lookup yields CDR1 MNHEY and CDR2 SVGAGI. There are 14 residues in the CDR3. The CDR3 nucleotides are TGTGCCAGCAGTTACGGGGCAGTCAGGGAGACCCAGTACTTC. It yields the protein CASSYGAVRETQYF.

A few counts support this clone. The rearrangement joins TRBV27 to TRBJ1-5; perhaps TRBD1 as D (6 bases). The CDR3 runs to 15 residues. Trimming removed 5 bases at V and 1 base at J, with 12 bases between. Germline CDR1 MNHEY, CDR2 SMNVEV (reference sequence). The CDR3 region has the DNA TGTGCCAGCAGTCTACAGGGACTAAGCAATCAGCCCCAGCATTTT. Amino acid sequence: CASSLQGLSNQPQHF.

This sequence joins TRBV5-1 and TRBJ1-2; D gene unclear. The germline V and J ends were trimmed by 0 bases and 4 bases, with 7 bases remaining between them. CDR1 and CDR2 (germline): SGHRS, YFSETQ. This CDR3 is 13 amino acids long. The CDR3 DNA reads TGCGCCAGCAGCTTGGACCTGAGCTATGGCTACACCTTC. This gives the protein CASSLDLSYGYTF.

This clone was detected a few times. The J gene is TRBJ1-1, the V gene TRBV5-4; 7 positions agree with TRBD1. V lost 5 bases and J lost 4; bases outside the gene matches: 8. The CDR3 runs to 14 residues. CDR1 SGHNT and CDR2 YYREEE come from the germline V gene (reference sequence). CDR3 sequence: CASRDNRGGTEAFF. As DNA, the CDR3 is TGTGCCAGCAGGGATAACAGGGGCGGCACTGAAGCTTTCTTT. The full variable domain, with the rest looked up from reference TRBV5-4 and TRBJ1-1, is ETGVTQSPTHLIKTRGQQVTLRCSSQSGHNTVSWYQQALGQGPQFIFQYYREEENGRGNFPPRFSGLQFPNYSSELNVNALELDDSALYLCASRDNRGGTEAFFGQGTRLTVV.

The chain has TRBV9 and TRBJ2-2, with a tentative D call TRBD1 (5 bases). Deletions cut 3 bases from V and 10 bases from J, with 13 bases between. Germline V CDR1 and CDR2: SGDLS, YYNGEE. This CDR3 is 13 amino acids long. CDR3 sequence: CASSGETASELFF. The CDR3 nucleotides read TGTGCCAGCAGCGGAGAGACAGCCTCGGAGCTGTTTTTT.

This clone was observed a handful of times. The V and J genes are TRBV4-3 and TRBJ2-7; tentative D call: TRBD1 (6 bases). Trimming cost V 0 bases and J 6 bases, with 12 bases left between them. The germline V gene has CDR1 LGHNA and CDR2 YSLEER. The length of the CDR3 is 14 residues. Here the CDR3 reads CASSQDGQSVEQYF. The CDR3, as DNA: TGCGCCAGCAGCCAAGATGGACAGTCGGTCGAGCAGTACTTC.

CDR3 sequence reads: CASKWRVGSNYGYTF. In DNA, the CDR3 is TGTGCCAGCAAGTGGAGGGTCGGATCGAACTATGGCTACACCTTC. This chain joins TRBV6-5 and TRBJ1-2, with unresolved D. The germline gives CDR1 MNHEY, CDR2 SVGAGI. This CDR3 has 15 residues. V lost 7 bases and J lost 2, with 17 bases in between.

CDR3 coding DNA: TGTGCCAGCAGCTTGGCACTAGCTGAGCAGTTCTTC. Its translation: CASSLALAEQFF. This chain connects TRBV5-5 to TRBJ2-1, with D perhaps matching TRBD2 (6 bases). The V gene lost 0 bases and the J gene lost 9 bases, with 7 bases spanning the gap. The CDR3 spans 12 residues. CDR1 is SGHKS and CDR2 is YYEKEE in the germline V gene (reference sequence).